The 22 T cell receptor beta chains below were found in one sample sequenced in a study of Ad26.COV2.S vaccination and SARS-CoV-2 variants. Sequencing used immunoSEQ multiplex PCR; TCRdb keeps in-frame clones, though not all of them. The data show nearly 400,000 clones, with around 89% seen just once and under 2% held by the top ten. The treatment denotes: approximately 18 received Ad26.COV2.S at low or high dose, single or two shots; about 5 received placebo; per-sample allocation not given. After the first vaccine or placebo injection, samples were drawn on day 63. The specimen was peripheral blood, collected in a trial of Ad26.COV2.S vaccine versus placebo. These receptors originate from a person aged 18-65 years who received the Ad26.COV2.S COVID-19 vaccine or a placebo.

The chain carries TRBV7-9 and TRBJ2-7; perhaps TRBD2 as D (5 bases). Looked up from germline, CDR1 is SEHNR and CDR2 is FQNEAQ (reference sequence). The V and J ends lost 5 bases and 1 base respectively, with 6 bases between them. This CDR3 has 12 amino acids. The CDR3 DNA reads as TGTGCCAGCAGCGGACTGTCCTACGAGCAGTACTTC. Its translation: CASSGLSYEQYF.

This chain joins TRBV7-3 and TRBJ2-3, with 7 bases matching TRBD1. The CDR3 is made up of 14 amino acids. Germline V gene data show CDR1 as SGHTA and CDR2 as FQGTGA. Trimming took 5 bases from V and 3 from J; bases not matched to a gene: 5. Here the CDR3 reads CASSPTGLTDTQYF. The CDR3 DNA is TGTGCCAGCAGCCCGACAGGGTTAACAGATACGCAGTATTTT.

V and J are TRBV5-1 and TRBJ2-5; D may be TRBD1 (5 bases). The CDR3 loop spans 16 amino acids. Germline V gene data show CDR1 as SGHRS and CDR2 as YFSETQ. Trimming pared 0 bases from V and 9 bases from J, leaving 21 bases between. Here the CDR3 reads CASSLAGLIKETAQYF. CDR3 coding DNA: TGCGCCAGCAGCTTGGCAGGGCTGATCAAAGAGACGGCCCAGTACTTC.

This rearrangement joins TRBV7-3 to TRBJ2-1; D is unresolved. The V gene lost 3 bases and the J gene lost 6 bases, with 9 bases spanning the gap. CDR1 and CDR2 from the germline V gene are SGHTA and FQGTGA. The CDR3 length is 13 residues. CDR3 bases: TGTGCCAGCAGCTTGTGGTTAGGCAATGAGCAGTTCTTC. This translates into CASSLWLGNEQFF.

The chain is built from TRBV5-1 and TRBJ2-5, with TRBD1 matching over 8 bases. CDR1 and CDR2 (germline): SGHRS, YFSETQ. The V and J ends lost 2 bases and 5 bases, in that order; junction bases with no gene match: 8. The CDR3 extends over 15 amino acids. The CDR3 reads CASSLQGGRGETQYF. CDR3 sequence (DNA): TGCGCCAGCAGCTTACAGGGGGGTAGAGGGGAGACCCAGTACTTC.

The V and J genes are TRBV13 and TRBJ2-5; D remains unclear. Per germline, CDR1 PRHDT and CDR2 FYEKMQ (reference sequence). V was cut by 0 bases and J by 5 bases, with 7 bases left in between. The CDR3 covers 13 residues. The CDR3 bases are TGTGCCAGCAGCTTAGGCCCCACGGAGACCCAGTACTTC. Its translation: CASSLGPTETQYF. The variable domain in full, completed from reference TRBV13 and TRBJ2-5, reads AAGVIQSPRHLIKEKRETATLKCYPIPRHDTVYWYQQGPGQDPQFLISFYEKMQSDKGSIPDRFSAQQFSDYHSELNMSSLELGDSALYFCASSLGPTETQYFGPGTRLLVL.

The V call is TRBV6-5, the J call TRBJ2-7; 7 nucleotides line up with TRBD1. This CDR3 comprises 10 residues. Germline CDR1 MNHEY, CDR2 SVGAGI. The trim removed 9 bases at V and 6 bases at J, leaving 2 bases unmatched. The CDR3 DNA reads as TGTGCCAGGGACAGGCCCGAGCAGTACTTC. Translating gives CARDRPEQYF.

The chain combines TRBV5-1 with TRBJ1-5; D may be TRBD1 (6 bases). This CDR3 is 15 amino acids long. The V end was cut by 5 bases, the J end by 4 bases, with 16 bases between. Germline values: CDR1 SGHRS, CDR2 YFSETQ. The CDR3 region has the DNA TGCGCCAGCAGGGTGACAGGAGACCCAAATCAGCCCCAGCATTTT. Amino acids: CASRVTGDPNQPQHF.

The chain couples TRBV27 to TRBJ2-3, with D unclear. V shed 6 bases and J shed 6 bases, with 13 bases lying between them. CDR3 length equals 13 residues. Germline V lookup: CDR1 MNHEY, CDR2 SMNVEV (reference sequence). The CDR3 DNA sequence: TGTGCCAGCAGACGATTTCCCGCGGATACGCAGTATTTT. Translation: CASRRFPADTQYF.

The chain recombines TRBV4-3 with TRBJ2-2, with TRBD1 matching over 8 bases. Germline-derived CDR1 and CDR2 are LGHNA and YSLEER. The CDR3 covers 13 residues. With V trimmed by 4 bases and J by 9 bases, 4 bases remained unmatched. The CDR3 protein is CASSRRQGWELFF. CDR3 DNA sequence: TGCGCCAGCAGCCGACGACAGGGGTGGGAGCTGTTTTTT.

The chain employs TRBV15 and TRBJ1-1, with D possibly being TRBD1 (6 bases). The V gene's germline CDR1 is LNHNV and CDR2 YYDKDF (reference sequence). V lost 0 bases, J lost 5 bases, and 13 bases lay in between. This CDR3 region has 15 residues. This CDR3 is CATSREGTPGTEAFF. The CDR3 DNA follows: TGTGCCACCAGCAGAGAGGGGACACCAGGGACTGAAGCTTTCTTT.

This clone appeared once. The V and J genes are TRBV15 and TRBJ2-5; 7 bases match TRBD2. Unmatched junction bases numbered 2, after V lost 0 bases and J lost 4 bases. Germline CDR1 is LNHNV and CDR2 is YYDKDF (reference sequence). CDR3 length: 14 amino acids. The CDR3 DNA reads TGTGCCACCAGCAGAGATTCGGGAGGAGAGACCCAGTACTTC. Its protein is CATSRDSGGETQYF.

This clone turned up a few times. The chain carries TRBV5-5 and TRBJ2-2; D ambiguous. CDR3 length equals 13 residues. Germline lookup yields CDR1 SGHKS and CDR2 YYEKEE (reference sequence). Trimming stripped 3 bases from V and 3 bases from J, with 6 bases between. CDR3 nucleotides: TGTGCCAGCAGCTGGCAGGACACCGGGGAGCTGTTTTTT. As protein: CASSWQDTGELFF.

The chain employs TRBV5-1 and TRBJ2-2, with D possibly being TRBD2 (5 bases). Trimming left V 6 bases short and J 5 bases short, with 8 bases between. CDR1 and CDR2 (germline): SGHRS, YFSETQ. The CDR3 length is 12 residues. The CDR3 DNA reads as TGCGCCAGCATGGCGGGTACCGGGGAGCTGTTTTTT. Amino acid sequence: CASMAGTGELFF.

This rearrangement joins TRBV29-1 to TRBJ2-7; 7 bases agree with TRBD2. The length of the CDR3 is 14 residues. The germline CDR1 and CDR2 sequences are SQVTM and ANQGSEA. The ends lost 5 bases at V and 7 bases at J; junction bases unmatched: 14. Written as DNA, the CDR3 is TGCAGCGTTCTGGGCCTTGGCGGGAGAGTTGAGCAGTACTTC. This sequence encodes CSVLGLGGRVEQYF.

V gene TRBV30 combines with J gene TRBJ1-1; 9 bases align to TRBD1. V lost 4 bases to trimming and J lost 6 bases; unmatched junction nucleotides: 3. The CDR3 contains 12 residues. The germline V gene encodes CDR1 GTSNPN and CDR2 SVGIG (reference sequence). The CDR3 loop reads CAWTGTGPEAFF. Here the CDR3 DNA reads TGTGCCTGGACCGGGACAGGGCCTGAAGCTTTCTTT.

J is TRBJ2-5 and V is TRBV6-5, with D possibly being TRBD1 (5 bases). The CDR3 spans 14 residues. V lost 7 bases and J lost 5, with 17 bases in between. The germline V gene has CDR1 MNHEY and CDR2 SVGAGI. The CDR3 DNA sequence: TGTGCCAGCATTCAGGTGGGGCCGCGGGAGACCCAGTACTTC. Residues: CASIQVGPRETQYF.

The rearrangement joins TRBV2 to TRBJ1-2, with 8 bases identical to TRBD1. The CDR3 consists of 15 residues. V dropped 6 bases and J dropped 5; count of bases not matched to a gene: 11. Germline lookup yields CDR1 SNHLY and CDR2 FYNNEI. CDR3 sequence: CASRETGGDFYGYTF. The CDR3 region has the DNA TGTGCCAGCAGGGAAACAGGGGGGGATTTTTATGGCTACACCTTC.

CDR3 in DNA: TGTGCCAGCAGTTACTCGGGGACAGGAGGCTCAGAGACCCAGTACTTC. Translating gives CASSYSGTGGSETQYF. The chain carries TRBV6-5 and TRBJ2-5; 8 nucleotides line up with TRBD1. The germline V gene has CDR1 MNHEY and CDR2 SVGAGI. The CDR3 consists of 16 residues. Trimming took 0 bases from V and 4 from J; bases not matched to a gene: 7.

This chain uses TRBV10-3 with TRBJ1-1; TRBD1 is a possible D gene (5 bases). The CDR3 sequence is 17 residues long. The germline V gene encodes CDR1 ENHRY and CDR2 SYGVKD. Trimming took off 0 bases at V and 0 bases at J, with 14 bases between the two ends. The CDR3 DNA sequence: TGTGCCATCAGTGAGTCGGGGGGAGCAGGTCTGAACACTGAAGCTTTCTTT. Translating gives CAISESGGAGLNTEAFF.

Note on this clone: The sample has other DNA sequences that encode this CDR3 too. The CDR3 DNA reads as TGTGCCAGCAGTTCCGACGGCTACGAGCAGTACTTC. This translates into CASSSDGYEQYF. V and J are TRBV28 and TRBJ2-7; D is undetermined. The CDR3 has 12 residues. Trimming removed 4 bases at V and 3 bases at J, with 7 bases between. CDR1 is MDHEN and CDR2 is SYDVKM in the germline V gene.

Concerning this clone itself: A read error may produce the germline difference seen at one junction end. The V call is TRBV7-7, the J call TRBJ1-3; D perhaps matches TRBD1 (5 bases). The germline V gene has CDR1 SSHAT and CDR2 FNYEAQ (reference sequence). The CDR3 covers 16 residues. This CDR3 reads CASSQGSPFSGNTIYF. CDR3 bases: TGTGCTAGCAGCCAGGGTAGTCCGTTCTCTGGAAACACCATATATTTT. Full variable domain (missing parts from reference TRBV7-7 and TRBJ1-3): GAGVSQSPRYKVTKRGQDVTLRCDPISSHATLYWYQQALGQGPEFLTYFNYEAQPDKSGLPSDRFSAERPEGSISTLTIQRTEQRDSAMYRCASSQGSPFSGNTIYFGEGSWLTVV.